What follows are 21 T cell receptor beta chains derived from one specimen sequenced in a study of cytomegalovirus exposure and HLA in healthy donors. The PCR used 60 Vbeta and 13 Jbeta primers. This table comes from immunoSEQ multiplex PCR, and its TCRdb copy is limited to in-frame clones, with some not included. Of 130,000 to 150,000 clones in the sample, 74% were seen once. The sequenced material came from PBMCs. The origin of the receptors is a man younger than 35 in good health and CMV-seropositive.

J is TRBJ1-1 and V is TRBV6-1, with a weak D call TRBD1 (6 bases). V was pared by 3 bases and J by 7 bases, with 12 bases between. CDR1 is MNHNS and CDR2 is SASEGT in the germline V gene. This CDR3 is 13 amino acids long. CDR3 residues: CASSDRQELEAFF. The CDR3 DNA follows: TGTGCCAGCAGTGACAGACAGGAGCTTGAAGCTTTCTTT.

J is TRBJ1-1 and V is TRBV18; 7 bases are a match to TRBD1. The germline gives CDR1 KGHSH, CDR2 LQKENI. The V gene end was trimmed by 3 bases and the J gene end by 1 base; junction bases not matched to a gene: 5. The CDR3 covers 15 residues. Here the CDR3 DNA reads TGTGCCAGCTCACCGCAGGGGGTGAAGAACACTGAAGCTTTCTTT. Translating gives CASSPQGVKNTEAFF.

CDR3 nucleotides: TGTGCCAGCAGCAAGGGGACTAGCGGGAGGAGGGCAGATACGCAGTATTTT. Translation gives CASSKGTSGRRADTQYF. The gene calls are TRBV11-3 and TRBJ2-3; 15 nucleotides line up with TRBD2. The trim removed 5 bases at V and 4 bases at J, leaving 7 bases unmatched. Germline CDR1 SGHNT, CDR2 YENEEA. The CDR3 extends over 17 amino acids.

The chain carries TRBV19 and TRBJ1-5; no clear D gene. V lost 5 bases to trimming and J lost 1 base, with 12 bases between them. This CDR3 has 15 amino acids. Germline CDR1 reads LNHDA; CDR2 reads SQIVND (reference sequence). The chain's CDR3 is CASSWAEISNQPQHF. DNA of the CDR3: TGTGCCAGTAGTTGGGCAGAAATCAGCAATCAGCCCCAGCATTTT.

The chain is built from TRBV28 and TRBJ2-1; 7 nucleotides agree with TRBD1. The CDR3 runs 16 residues. Losses at the gene ends were 6 bases for V and 4 bases for J; bases not matched to a gene: 12. CDR1 is MDHEN and CDR2 is SYDVKM in the germline V gene. The CDR3 region has the DNA TGTGCCAGCAGAGATAGGACAGGTAGAGGATACAATGAGCAGTTCTTC. The encoded protein is CASRDRTGRGYNEQFF.

The chain employs TRBV7-2 and TRBJ2-2; TRBD2 might be the D (5 bases). CDR3 length equals 15 residues. From germline, CDR1 is SGHTA and CDR2 FQGNSA. V dropped 5 bases and J dropped 2 bases, with 12 bases sitting between them. The CDR3 protein is CASSPSGTNTGELFF. CDR3 coding DNA: TGTGCCAGCAGCCCCAGCGGAACAAACACCGGGGAGCTGTTTTTT.

The chain uses TRBV7-6 and TRBJ2-1; 8 nucleotides line up with TRBD2. The J segment lost 10 bases and the V segment lost 7 bases, leaving 12 bases of the junction unmatched. From germline, CDR1 is SGHVS and CDR2 FNYEAQ. This CDR3 contains 14 residues. CDR3 bases: TGTGCCAGCACCCGCGCAGGCGGGGGGCAAGAGCAGTTCTTC. Its protein is CASTRAGGGQEQFF.

The chain has TRBV27 and TRBJ2-7; 7 bases match TRBD2. The CDR3 covers 14 residues. The V gene's germline CDR1 is MNHEY and CDR2 SMNVEV (reference sequence). Unmatched junction bases numbered 7, after V lost 6 bases and J lost 2 bases. CDR3 nucleotide sequence: TGTGCCAGCAGGCTAGCGGCCCGTACCTACGAGCAGTACTTC. The encoded protein is CASRLAARTYEQYF.

This chain links TRBV13 with TRBJ1-4; no clear D. With 6 bases removed from V and 2 bases from J, the gap between germline ends came to 13 bases. Germline V gene sequence: CDR1 PRHDT, CDR2 FYEKMQ (reference sequence). CDR3 size: 15 residues. CDR3 DNA: TGTGCCAGCAGTACCACGGGGAGGACTAATGAAAAACTGTTTTTT. Translating gives CASSTTGRTNEKLFF.

On this clone itself: At one of its ends the junction is not consistent with the germline gene, which may arise from a read error. The V gene is TRBV27, the J gene TRBJ2-7, with a weak D call TRBD1 (5 bases). The CDR3 runs 15 residues. Germline assignment: CDR1 MNHEY and CDR2 SMNVEV (reference sequence). DNA of the CDR3: TGTGCCAGCAGTTTAACCAGACAGAGCTCCTACGAGCAGTCCTTC. Translation gives CASSLTRQSSYEQSF.

This clone appeared a single time. J is TRBJ2-1 and V is TRBV6-5; 10 bases fit TRBD1. The ends lost 6 bases at V and 4 bases at J; junction bases unmatched: 3. Germline assignment: CDR1 MNHEY and CDR2 SVGAGI. CDR3 length: 14 residues. CDR3 DNA sequence: TGTGCCAGCAGGCGACAGGGGGCGTACAATGAGCAGTTCTTC. Its translation: CASRRQGAYNEQFF.

The rearrangement links TRBV29-1 to TRBJ1-2; D gene uncertain. Germline assignment: CDR1 SQVTM and CDR2 ANQGSEA. The CDR3 length is 13 residues. Trimming pared 0 bases from V and 7 bases from J, leaving 12 bases between. CDR3: CSVEDVEGRGYTF. DNA of the CDR3: TGCAGCGTTGAAGATGTGGAGGGCCGTGGCTACACCTTC.

This clone was counted only a few times. The chain employs TRBV4-3 and TRBJ2-7, with 8 bases fitting TRBD1. This CDR3 has 15 amino acids. V was pared by 3 bases and J by 3 bases, with 7 bases of the junction left unmatched. Germline V gene sequence: CDR1 LGHNA, CDR2 YSLEER. CDR3 region: CASSQDRALSYEQYF. The CDR3 bases are TGCGCCAGCAGCCAGGACAGGGCGCTAAGCTACGAGCAGTACTTC.

On this clone itself: Other DNA sequences in this sample translate to the same CDR3. V is TRBV4-3 and J is TRBJ1-1; perhaps TRBD1 as D (6 bases). Germline loops: CDR1 LGHNA, CDR2 YSLEER. The CDR3 is 13 residues long. V lost 0 bases and J lost 4, with 6 bases in between. CDR3 nucleotide sequence: TGCGCCAGCAGCCAAGACAGGGGCACTGAAGCTTTCTTT. Translating it yields CASSQDRGTEAFF.

The chain couples TRBV10-2 to TRBJ2-7; 11 bases map to TRBD2. The V gene end was trimmed by 6 bases and the J gene end by 2 bases; junction bases not matched to a gene: 3. Germline CDR1 WSHSY, CDR2 SAAADI. The CDR3 loop spans 14 amino acids. CDR3 protein: CASRLSGGAYEQYF. The CDR3 region has the DNA TGCGCCAGCAGACTTAGCGGGGGGGCCTACGAGCAGTACTTC.

V gene TRBV7-9 combines with J gene TRBJ2-7; 15 bases fit TRBD2. The V and J ends lost 5 bases and 5 bases, in that order; junction bases with no gene match: 10. This CDR3 has 17 residues. CDR1 and CDR2 (germline): SEHNR, FQNEAQ (reference sequence). The CDR3 bases are TGTGCCAGCAGCAAAGGACTAGCGGGAGGGTCGGGGGACGAGCAGTACTTC. This encodes CASSKGLAGGSGDEQYF.

V gene TRBV6-5 combines with J gene TRBJ2-1, with D unclear. Germline V gives CDR1 MNHEY, CDR2 SVGAGI. V shed 10 bases and J shed 7 bases, with 11 bases lying between them. CDR3 length: 11 residues. The CDR3 sequence is CATYRLNEQFF. DNA for the CDR3: TGTGCCACCTACCGCCTTAATGAGCAGTTCTTC.

The rearrangement links TRBV10-2 to TRBJ2-7; D call uncertain. Germline V CDR1 and CDR2: WSHSY, SAAADI. The CDR3 contains 15 residues. V lost 6 bases, J lost 1 base, and 16 bases lay in between. CDR3 in amino acids: CASRPPRQVSYEQYF. The CDR3 DNA follows: TGCGCCAGCAGACCTCCGAGACAAGTATCCTACGAGCAGTACTTC.

This clone was seen only a few times. V and J are TRBV4-1 and TRBJ2-5, with 16 positions matching TRBD2. The CDR3 totals 18 residues. Germline CDR1 and CDR2: MGHRA and YSYEKL. With V trimmed by 4 bases and J by 4 bases, 9 bases remained unmatched. The CDR3 loop is CASSPSGLAGGRGETQYF. In DNA, the CDR3 is TGCGCCAGCAGCCCCTCGGGACTAGCGGGGGGGCGGGGAGAGACCCAGTACTTC.

This chain uses TRBV4-2 with TRBJ1-1, with a weak D call TRBD1 (6 bases). The CDR3 runs 15 residues. V lost 4 bases to trimming and J lost 9 bases, with 21 bases between them. The germline CDR1 and CDR2 sequences are LGHNA and YNFKEQ. As DNA, the CDR3 is TGTGCCAGCAGCCCCGGAACAGGGAGGGAAAATAAAGCTTTCTTT. Translating it yields CASSPGTGRENKAFF.

In its sample, this clone was seen a few times. The gene calls are TRBV6-1 and TRBJ1-4; D remains ambiguous. V shed 10 bases and J shed 1 base, with 10 bases lying between them. The CDR3 consists of 13 residues. Per the germline V gene, CDR1 is MNHNS and CDR2 is SASEGT. CDR3 amino acids: CAITGVTNEKLFF. Written as DNA, the CDR3 is TGTGCCATTACCGGGGTAACTAATGAAAAACTGTTTTTT.